This is a list of T cell receptor beta chains from one sample in a study of cytomegalovirus exposure and HLA in healthy donors. Libraries were prepared by immunoSEQ multiplex PCR; TCRdb keeps only in-frame clonotypes and omits some of them. The sample includes about 34,000 clones. The sequencing sample was made of PBMCs. Every receptor here comes from a woman between 40 and 50 years old in good health and CMV-seropositive. CDR3s include the opening cysteine and the closing phenylalanine or tryptophan. The order of the fields is CDR3 protein, CDR3 DNA, clone size, V gene, D gene, J gene. D genes are given only for firm matches. The size entry is marked missing in some rows and otherwise reads once, few, many or a size class.

CASSETAGYTF,TGTGCCAGCTCAGAGACAGCTGGCTACACCTTC,medium-sized,TRBV18,NA,TRBJ1-2
CASSVGQHSNQPQHF,TGTGCCAGCTCGGTGGGACAGCATAGCAATCAGCCCCAGCATTTT,NA,TRBV6-6,TRBD1,TRBJ1-5
CASSEDRGVGQPQHF,TGTGCCAGCAGCGAGGACAGGGGTGTTGGTCAGCCCCAGCATTTT,NA,TRBV7-6,TRBD1,TRBJ1-5
CASGAGGAGTDTQYF,TGTGCCTCGGGGGCAGGGGGCGCAGGGACAGATACGCAGTATTTT,NA,TRBV18,TRBD1,TRBJ2-3
CASSDGTGAYEQYF,TGTGCCAGCAGCGATGGGACGGGAGCTTACGAGCAGTACTTC,NA,TRBV9,NA,TRBJ2-7
CATLSNAGELFF,TGTGCCACCCTATCTAACGCCGGGGAGCTGTTTTTT,NA,TRBV27,NA,TRBJ2-2
CASSLLWGTSNQPQHF,TGTGCCAGCAGCCTTTTGTGGGGCACGAGCAATCAGCCCCAGCATTTT,NA,TRBV7-8,NA,TRBJ1-5
CASSRREYNEQFF,TGTGCCAGCAGTCGCCGAGAGTACAATGAGCAGTTCTTC,NA,TRBV6-5,NA,TRBJ2-1
CASKGVSPHEQYF,TGTGCCAGCAAGGGAGTGTCCCCCCACGAGCAGTACTTC,NA,TRBV6-6,NA,TRBJ2-7
CASSRRLSTDTQYF,TGCGCCAGCAGCCGGAGACTCAGCACAGATACGCAGTATTTT,NA,TRBV4-3,NA,TRBJ2-3
CAISESWVQAYEQYF,TGTGCCATCAGTGAGTCGTGGGTCCAGGCCTACGAGCAGTACTTC,NA,TRBV10-3,NA,TRBJ2-7
CASSQRTSGNYEQYF,TGTGCCAGCAGCCAACGGACTAGCGGTAACTACGAGCAGTACTTC,NA,TRBV4-2,TRBD2,TRBJ2-7
CASSKEGPTYEQYF,TGTGCCAGCAGCAAGGAGGGGCCCACCTACGAGCAGTACTTC,NA,TRBV27,NA,TRBJ2-7
CASSLVRGLAVSYNEQFF,TGTGCCAGCAGTTTAGTTCGGGGACTAGCGGTCTCCTACAATGAGCAGTTCTTC,NA,TRBV28,TRBD2,TRBJ2-1
CAWSVQMGAPRNSPLHF,TGTGCCTGGAGTGTACAGATGGGGGCGCCCCGGAATTCACCCCTCCACTTT,NA,TRBV30,NA,TRBJ1-6
CASSLGPTGISPLHF,TGTGCCAGCAGCTTAGGTCCGACAGGCATTTCACCCCTCCACTTT,NA,TRBV7-8,NA,TRBJ1-6
CASSNPPGLANTGELFF,TGTGCCAGCAGTAACCCTCCGGGACTAGCGAACACCGGGGAGCTGTTTTTT,NA,TRBV27,TRBD2,TRBJ2-2
CASSEEGNYGYTF,TGTGCCAGCAGTGAGGAGGGGAACTATGGCTACACCTTC,NA,TRBV2,NA,TRBJ1-2
CASSLLQGADVNTEAFF,TGTGCCAGCAGTTTACTACAGGGGGCAGATGTGAACACTGAAGCTTTCTTT,NA,TRBV28,TRBD1,TRBJ1-1
CASPEDTEAFF,TGCGCCAGCCCAGAGGACACTGAAGCTTTCTTT,NA,TRBV10-2,NA,TRBJ1-1
CAWSSSGREQYF,TGTGCCTGGAGTTCCTCCGGTCGCGAGCAGTACTTC,NA,TRBV30,NA,TRBJ2-7
CASSPLTGTGWNEQYF,TGCGCCAGCAGCCCCCTTACCGGGACAGGGTGGAACGAGCAGTACTTC,NA,TRBV5-1,TRBD1,TRBJ2-7
CAIGAGRLHF,TGTGCCATTGGGGCCGGGAGGCTCCACTTT,NA,TRBV5-4,NA,TRBJ1-6
CASSQDLGSGQLDGGELFF,TGCGCCAGCAGCCAAGATTTGGGATCGGGACAGCTTGATGGCGGGGAGCTGTTTTTT,NA,TRBV4-3,TRBD1,TRBJ2-2
CASSLGGDLGGQYF,TGCGCCAGCAGCTTGGGGGGGGATCTTGGTGGGCAGTACTTC,NA,TRBV5-1,NA,TRBJ2-7
CAWGHFKGADTQYF,TGTGCCTGGGGACACTTCAAAGGGGCAGATACGCAGTATTTT,NA,TRBV30,NA,TRBJ2-3
CASRFGQVTGELFF,TGTGCCAGCAGATTTGGGCAGGTTACCGGGGAGCTGTTTTTT,NA,TRBV7-9,NA,TRBJ2-2
CASHESQSNTEAFF,TGCGCCAGCCATGAGTCCCAATCGAACACTGAAGCTTTCTTT,NA,TRBV5-1,NA,TRBJ1-1
CASSLPGQYTGELFF,TGTGCCAGCAGCTTGCCCGGACAGTACACCGGGGAGCTGTTTTTT,NA,TRBV5-6,NA,TRBJ2-2